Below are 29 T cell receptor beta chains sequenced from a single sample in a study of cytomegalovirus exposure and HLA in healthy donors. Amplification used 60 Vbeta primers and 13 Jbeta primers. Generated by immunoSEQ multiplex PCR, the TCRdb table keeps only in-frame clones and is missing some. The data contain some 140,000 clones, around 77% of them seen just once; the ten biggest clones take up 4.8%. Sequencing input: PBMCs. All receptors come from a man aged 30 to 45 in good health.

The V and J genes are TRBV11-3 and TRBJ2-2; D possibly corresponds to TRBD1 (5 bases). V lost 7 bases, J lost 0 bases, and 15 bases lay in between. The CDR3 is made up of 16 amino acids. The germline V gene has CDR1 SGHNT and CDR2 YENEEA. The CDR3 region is CASTSGAGTNTGELFF. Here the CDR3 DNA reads TGTGCCAGCACATCCGGCGCAGGGACGAACACCGGGGAGCTGTTTTTT.

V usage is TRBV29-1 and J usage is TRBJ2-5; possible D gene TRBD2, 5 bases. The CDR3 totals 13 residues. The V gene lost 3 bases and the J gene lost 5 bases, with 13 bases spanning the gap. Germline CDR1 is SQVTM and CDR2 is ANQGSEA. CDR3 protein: CSVETQPGETQYF. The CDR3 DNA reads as TGCAGCGTTGAGACTCAACCGGGGGAGACCCAGTACTTC.

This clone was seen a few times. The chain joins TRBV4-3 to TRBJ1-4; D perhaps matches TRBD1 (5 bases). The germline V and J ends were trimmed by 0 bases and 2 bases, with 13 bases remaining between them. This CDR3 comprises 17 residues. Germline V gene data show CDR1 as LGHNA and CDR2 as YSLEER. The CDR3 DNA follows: TGCGCCAGCAGCCAAGATAGACGCAGGGTTACTAATGAAAAACTGTTTTTT. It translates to CASSQDRRRVTNEKLFF.

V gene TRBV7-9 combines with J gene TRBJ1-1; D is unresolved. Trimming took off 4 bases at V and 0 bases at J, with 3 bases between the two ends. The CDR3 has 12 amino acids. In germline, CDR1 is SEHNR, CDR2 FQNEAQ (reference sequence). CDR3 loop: CASSSVNTEAFF. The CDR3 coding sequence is TGTGCCAGCAGCTCAGTGAACACTGAAGCTTTCTTT.

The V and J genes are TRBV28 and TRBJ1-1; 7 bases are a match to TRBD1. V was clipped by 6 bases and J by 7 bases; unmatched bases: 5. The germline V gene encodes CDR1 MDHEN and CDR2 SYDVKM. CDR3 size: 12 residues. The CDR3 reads CASSSQGYEAFF. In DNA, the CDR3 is TGTGCCAGCAGCTCACAGGGGTATGAAGCTTTCTTT.

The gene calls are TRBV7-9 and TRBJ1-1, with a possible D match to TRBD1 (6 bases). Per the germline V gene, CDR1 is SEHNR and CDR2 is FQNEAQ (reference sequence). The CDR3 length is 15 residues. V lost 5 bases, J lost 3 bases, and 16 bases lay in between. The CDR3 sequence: CASSQSGDWDTEAFF. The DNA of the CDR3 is TGTGCCAGCAGCCAGTCAGGGGATTGGGACACTGAAGCTTTCTTT.

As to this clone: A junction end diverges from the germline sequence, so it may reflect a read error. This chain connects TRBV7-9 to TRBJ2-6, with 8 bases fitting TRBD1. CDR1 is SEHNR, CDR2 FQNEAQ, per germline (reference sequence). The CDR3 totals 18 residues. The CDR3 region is CSSSLGQGKSSGANVLTF. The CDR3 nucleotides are TGTTCCAGCAGCTTAGGACAGGGCAAATCTTCTGGGGCCAACGTCCTGACTTTC.

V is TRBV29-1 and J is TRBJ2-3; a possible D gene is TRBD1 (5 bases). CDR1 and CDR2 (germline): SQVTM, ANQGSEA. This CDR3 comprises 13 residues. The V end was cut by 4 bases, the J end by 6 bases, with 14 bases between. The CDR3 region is CSVAPGSGDTQYF. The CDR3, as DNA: TGCAGCGTTGCACCTGGGTCAGGGGATACGCAGTATTTT.

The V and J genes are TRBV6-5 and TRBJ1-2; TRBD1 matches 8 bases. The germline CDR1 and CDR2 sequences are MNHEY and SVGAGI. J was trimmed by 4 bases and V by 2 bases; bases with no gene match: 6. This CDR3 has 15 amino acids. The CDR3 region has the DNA TGTGCCAGCAGTTACGGCCAGGGGGCAAGCTATGGCTACACCTTC. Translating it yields CASSYGQGASYGYTF.

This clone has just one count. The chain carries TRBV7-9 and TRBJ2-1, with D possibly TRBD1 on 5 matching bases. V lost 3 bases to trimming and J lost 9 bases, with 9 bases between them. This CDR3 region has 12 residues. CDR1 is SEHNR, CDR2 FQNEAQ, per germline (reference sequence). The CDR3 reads CASSLVGPEQFF. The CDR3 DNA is TGTGCCAGCAGCTTGGTGGGGCCTGAGCAGTTCTTC.

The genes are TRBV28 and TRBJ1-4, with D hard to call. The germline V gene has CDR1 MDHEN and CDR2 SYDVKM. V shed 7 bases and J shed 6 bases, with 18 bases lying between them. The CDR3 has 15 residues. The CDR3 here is CASMGRTVFHEKLFF. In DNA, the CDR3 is TGTGCCAGCATGGGGAGGACCGTCTTCCATGAAAAACTGTTTTTT.

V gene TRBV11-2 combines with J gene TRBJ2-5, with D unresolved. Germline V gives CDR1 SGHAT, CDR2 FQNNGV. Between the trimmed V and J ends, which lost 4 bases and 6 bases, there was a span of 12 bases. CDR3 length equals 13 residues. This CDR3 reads CASSSPLWQTQYF. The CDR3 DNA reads TGTGCCAGCAGCTCCCCCCTGTGGCAGACCCAGTACTTC. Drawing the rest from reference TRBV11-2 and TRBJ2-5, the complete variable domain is EAGVAQSPRYKIIEKRQSVAFWCNPISGHATLYWYQQILGQGPKLLIQFQNNGVVDDSQLPKDRFSAERLKGVDSTLKIQPAKLEDSAVYLCASSSPLWQTQYFGPGTRLLVL.

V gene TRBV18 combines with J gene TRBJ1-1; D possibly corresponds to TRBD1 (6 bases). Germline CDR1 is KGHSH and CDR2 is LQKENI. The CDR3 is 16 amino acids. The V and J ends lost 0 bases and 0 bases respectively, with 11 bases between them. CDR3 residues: CASSPPTTGLNTEAFF. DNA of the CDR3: TGTGCCAGCTCACCACCAACTACAGGGTTGAACACTGAAGCTTTCTTT.

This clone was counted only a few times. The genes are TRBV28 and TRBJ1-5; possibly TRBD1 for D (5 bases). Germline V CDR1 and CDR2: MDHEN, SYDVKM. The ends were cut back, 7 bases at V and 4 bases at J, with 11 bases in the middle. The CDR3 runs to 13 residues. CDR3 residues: CASKQGWNQPQHF. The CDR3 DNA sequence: TGTGCCAGCAAGCAGGGTTGGAATCAGCCCCAGCATTTT.

CDR3 sequence: CASSSSGSSYNEQFF. DNA for the CDR3: TGTGCCAGCAGCTCCAGCGGGAGCTCCTACAATGAGCAGTTCTTC. The gene calls are TRBV9 and TRBJ2-1; 8 nucleotides match TRBD2. From germline, CDR1 is SGDLS and CDR2 YYNGEE. CDR3 size: 15 residues. V was pared by 4 bases and J by 0 bases, with 3 bases of the junction left unmatched.

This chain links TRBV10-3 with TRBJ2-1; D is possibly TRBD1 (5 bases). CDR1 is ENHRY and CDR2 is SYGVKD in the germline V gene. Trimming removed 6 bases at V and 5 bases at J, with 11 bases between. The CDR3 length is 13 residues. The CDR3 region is CAIRARANNEQFF. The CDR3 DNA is TGTGCCATCAGGGCCAGGGCTAACAATGAGCAGTTCTTC.

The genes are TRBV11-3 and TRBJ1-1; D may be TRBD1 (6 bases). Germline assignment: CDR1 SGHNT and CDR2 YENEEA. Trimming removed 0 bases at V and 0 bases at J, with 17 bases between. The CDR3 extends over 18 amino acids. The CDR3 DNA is TGTGCCAGCAGCTTAGATAGGGGGTCGACGGTAATGAACACTGAAGCTTTCTTT. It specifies CASSLDRGSTVMNTEAFF. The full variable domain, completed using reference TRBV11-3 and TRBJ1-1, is EAGVVQSPRYKIIEKKQPVAFWCNPISGHNTLYWYLQNLGQGPELLIRYENEEAVDDSQLPKDRFSAERLKGVDSTLKIQPAELGDSAVYLCASSLDRGSTVMNTEAFFGQGTRLTVV.

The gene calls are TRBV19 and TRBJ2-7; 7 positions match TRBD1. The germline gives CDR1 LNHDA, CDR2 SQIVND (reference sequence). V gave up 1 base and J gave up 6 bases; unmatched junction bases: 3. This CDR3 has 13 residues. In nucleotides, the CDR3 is TGTGCCAGTAGTATAGCGACAGGGACCGAGCAGTACTTC. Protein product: CASSIATGTEQYF.

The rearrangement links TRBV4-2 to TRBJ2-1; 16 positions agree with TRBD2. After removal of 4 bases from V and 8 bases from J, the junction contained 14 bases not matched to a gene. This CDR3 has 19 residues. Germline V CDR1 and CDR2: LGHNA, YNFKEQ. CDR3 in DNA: TGTGCCAGCAGCCGAGGGGGGGGGACTAGCGGGAGGGCCTTCGATGAGCAGTTCTTC. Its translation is CASSRGGGTSGRAFDEQFF.

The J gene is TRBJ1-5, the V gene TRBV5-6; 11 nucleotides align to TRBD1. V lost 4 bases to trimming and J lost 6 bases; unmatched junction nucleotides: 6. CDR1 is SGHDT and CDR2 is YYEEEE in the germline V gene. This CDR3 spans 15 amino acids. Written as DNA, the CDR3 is TGTGCCAGCAGCATGGGACAGGGGGGGGTTCAGCCCCAGCATTTT. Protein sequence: CASSMGQGGVQPQHF.

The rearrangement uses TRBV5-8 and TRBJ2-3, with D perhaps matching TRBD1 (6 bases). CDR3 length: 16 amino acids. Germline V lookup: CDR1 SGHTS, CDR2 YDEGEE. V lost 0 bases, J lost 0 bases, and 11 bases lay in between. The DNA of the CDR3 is TGTGCCAGCAGCTTGGGACAGGACCGCAGCACAGATACGCAGTATTTT. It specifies CASSLGQDRSTDTQYF. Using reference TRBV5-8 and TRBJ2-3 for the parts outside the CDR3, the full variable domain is EAGVTQSPTHLIKTRGQQATLRCSPISGHTSVYWYQQALGLGLQFLLWYDEGEERNRGNFPPRFSGRQFPNYSSELNVNALELEDSALYLCASSLGQDRSTDTQYFGPGTRLTVL.

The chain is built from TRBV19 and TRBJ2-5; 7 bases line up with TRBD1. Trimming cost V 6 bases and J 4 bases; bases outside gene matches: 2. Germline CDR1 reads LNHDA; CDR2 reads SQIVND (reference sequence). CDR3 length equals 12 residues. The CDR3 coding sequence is TGTGCCAGTAGCAACAGGGGAGAGACCCAGTACTTC. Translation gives CASSNRGETQYF.

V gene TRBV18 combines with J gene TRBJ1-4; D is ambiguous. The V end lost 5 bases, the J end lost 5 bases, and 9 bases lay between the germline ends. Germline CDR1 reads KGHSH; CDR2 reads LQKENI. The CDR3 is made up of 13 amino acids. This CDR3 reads CASSIALNEKLFF. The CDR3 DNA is TGTGCCAGCTCAATAGCCTTAAATGAAAAACTGTTTTTT.

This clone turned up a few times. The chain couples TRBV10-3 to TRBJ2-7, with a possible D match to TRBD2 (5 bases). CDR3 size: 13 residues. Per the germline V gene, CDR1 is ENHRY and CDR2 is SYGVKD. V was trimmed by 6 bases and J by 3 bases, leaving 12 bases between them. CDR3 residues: CAIRAGGSYEQYF. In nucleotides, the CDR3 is TGTGCCATCAGGGCCGGAGGTAGCTACGAGCAGTACTTC.

CDR3 coding DNA: TGTGCCAGCAGCGGGGACTACCACTACAATGAGCAGTTCTTC. Protein sequence: CASSGDYHYNEQFF. The chain recombines TRBV7-9 with TRBJ2-1; 7 positions match TRBD2. Trimming at V came to 5 bases and at J to 3 bases, leaving 4 bases not matched to a gene. Germline CDR1 is SEHNR and CDR2 is FQNEAQ (reference sequence). This CDR3 comprises 14 residues.

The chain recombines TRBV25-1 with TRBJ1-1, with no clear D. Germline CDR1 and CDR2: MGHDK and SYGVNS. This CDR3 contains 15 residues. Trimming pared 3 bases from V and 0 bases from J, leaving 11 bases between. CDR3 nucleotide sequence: TGTGCCAGCAGTGAGGGCCGGGGATTGAACACTGAAGCTTTCTTT. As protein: CASSEGRGLNTEAFF.

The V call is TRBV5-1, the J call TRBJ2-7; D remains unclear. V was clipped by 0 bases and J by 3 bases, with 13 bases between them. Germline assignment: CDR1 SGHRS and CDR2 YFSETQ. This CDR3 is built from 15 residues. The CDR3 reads CASSLAEIGLYEQYF. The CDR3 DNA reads TGCGCCAGCAGCTTGGCGGAAATTGGGCTCTACGAGCAGTACTTC.

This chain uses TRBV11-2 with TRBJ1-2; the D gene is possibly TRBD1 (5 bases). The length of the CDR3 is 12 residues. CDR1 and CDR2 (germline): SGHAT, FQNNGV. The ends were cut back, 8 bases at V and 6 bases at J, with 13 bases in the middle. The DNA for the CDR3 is TGTGCCAGCGTGACGGGGGGGAATGGCTACACCTTC. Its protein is CASVTGGNGYTF. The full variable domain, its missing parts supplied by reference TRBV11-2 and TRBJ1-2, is EAGVAQSPRYKIIEKRQSVAFWCNPISGHATLYWYQQILGQGPKLLIQFQNNGVVDDSQLPKDRFSAERLKGVDSTLKIQPAKLEDSAVYLCASVTGGNGYTFGSGTRLTVV.

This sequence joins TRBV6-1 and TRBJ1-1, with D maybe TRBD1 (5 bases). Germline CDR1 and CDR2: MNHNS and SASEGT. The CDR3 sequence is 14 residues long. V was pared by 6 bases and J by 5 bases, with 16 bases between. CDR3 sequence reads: CASSLQGGGTEAFF. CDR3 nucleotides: TGTGCCAGCAGCCTCCAGGGCGGGGGGACTGAAGCTTTCTTT.